This T cell receptor (beta chain) was recovered during a study of T-cell reconstitution after alpha-beta-depleted transplantation in children. This clonotype has only a few counts. Its target is not known. Overall study findings and caveats: One year post-transplant, T-cell counts and diversity were largely derived from T cells produced anew. Some patients' high day-60 TCRbeta diversity was attributed to recipient cells surviving conditioning.

This sample's TCRbeta library carried unique molecular identifier barcodes. TCRdb analysed the PCR reads with MiXCR anew, one entry per CDR3 protein. This sample has roughly 340,000 distinct CDR3 sequences, with around 15% found just once. The source is a male patient aged 2 to 10 who had a stem cell transplant for acute lymphoblastic leukemia, so the T cells may come from the graft donor. This specimen was PBMCs, mostly from graft donor cells, taken 360 days after TCRalphabeta/CD19-depleted stem cell transplant.

The CDR3 loop is CASSSLPIYEQYF. The CDR3 coding sequence is TGTGCCAGCAGTTCGCTACCGATTTACGAGCAGTACTTC. The rearrangement joins TRBV27 to TRBJ2-7; D remains unclear. The CDR3 is made up of 13 amino acids. Germline CDR1 MNHEY, CDR2 SMNVEV (reference sequence). Deletions cut 4 bases from V and 4 bases from J, with 11 bases between.